This T cell receptor beta chain was captured in a study of ipilimumab plus nivolumab after autologous stem cell transplantation. The length of the CDR3 is 15 residues. Germline V gives CDR1 SGHDT, CDR2 YYEEEE. With 4 bases removed from V and 1 base from J, the gap between germline ends came to 12 bases. Checkpoint therapy with ipilimumab 1 mg/kg began 14 to 28 days after transplant. The method was immunoSEQ multiplex PCR; TCRdb's version includes in-frame clones alone and lacks a portion of them. The data contain some 40,000 clones, more than 85% of them singletons. Points on this clone: The same CDR3 also results from other DNA sequences found in this sample.

The sequenced sample was PBMCs, obtained in a trial of ipilimumab plus nivolumab as post-transplant consolidation. This clonotype was sampled from a male donor with multiple myeloma. The chain recombines TRBV5-6 with TRBJ2-1, with D possibly being TRBD2 (6 bases). In DNA, the CDR3 is TGTGCCAGCAGCCCGGAGGGGAGGTCCTACAATGAGCAGTTCTTC. Translating it yields CASSPEGRSYNEQFF.